The source of this TCR beta chain is a study of Ad26.COV2.S vaccination and SARS-CoV-2 variants. Study in general: Donor was in the COV1001 Ad26.COV2.S trial arm. The vaccine Ad26.COV2.S was put into the muscle once, or twice with 56 days between.

This clone was seen once. Its cognate antigen is unknown. Libraries were prepared by immunoSEQ multiplex PCR; TCRdb keeps only in-frame clonotypes and omits some of them. The sample carries fewer than 500,000 clones, 80% to 95% recorded once. Study results and limitations: Possible underestimation of total T cell responses by the TCR breadth and depth analyses was noted.

Treatment indicated: some 20 received Ad26.COV2.S at low or high dose, single or two shots; 5 received placebo; per-sample allocation not given. After the first vaccine or placebo injection, samples were drawn on day 63. An adult of 18-55 years in Boston served as donor. Sequencing used peripheral blood, obtained in a trial of Ad26.COV2.S vaccine versus placebo. The TCR sequence derives from a person aged 18-65 years who received the Ad26.COV2.S COVID-19 vaccine or a placebo.

The CDR3 loop is CASSPRAPPSGSNLYF. CDR3 coding DNA: TGTGCCAGCAGTCCCCGGGCCCCCCCTAGCGGGAGTAATCTGTATTTT. This rearrangement joins TRBV27 to TRBJ2-3, with 10 bases matching TRBD2. V shed 5 bases, J shed 14 bases, and the junction held 19 bases outside the gene matches. There are 16 residues in the CDR3. The germline CDR1 and CDR2 sequences are MNHEY and SMNVEV (reference sequence).